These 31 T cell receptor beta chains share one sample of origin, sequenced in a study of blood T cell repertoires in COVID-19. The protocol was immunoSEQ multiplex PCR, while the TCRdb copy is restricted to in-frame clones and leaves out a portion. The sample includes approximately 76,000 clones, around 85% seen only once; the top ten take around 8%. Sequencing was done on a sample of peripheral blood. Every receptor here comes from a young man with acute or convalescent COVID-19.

The CDR3 DNA sequence: TGTGCCAGCAGGACTGGACGGGGAGGGTACCATGAAAAACTGTTTTTT. This encodes CASRTGRGGYHEKLFF. This rearrangement joins TRBV25-1 to TRBJ1-4; D remains unclear. The CDR3 is 16 residues long. Between the trimmed V and J ends, which lost 6 bases and 6 bases, there was a span of 20 bases. Germline assignment: CDR1 MGHDK and CDR2 SYGVNS.

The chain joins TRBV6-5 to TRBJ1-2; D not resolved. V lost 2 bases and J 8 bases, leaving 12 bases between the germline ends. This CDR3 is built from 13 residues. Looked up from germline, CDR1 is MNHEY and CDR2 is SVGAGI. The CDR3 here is CASSYAGGEGYTF. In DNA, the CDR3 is TGTGCCAGCAGTTACGCAGGAGGAGAAGGCTACACCTTC.

DNA for the CDR3: TGTGCCAGCAGCGTAACGGGACTAGAACGAGATACGCAGTATTTT. Translating gives CASSVTGLERDTQYF. The chain joins TRBV9 to TRBJ2-3, with TRBD2 matching over 8 bases. The CDR3 is 15 residues long. V lost 1 base to trimming and J lost 5 bases; unmatched junction nucleotides: 6. Germline CDR1 reads SGDLS; CDR2 reads YYNGEE. Looking up the rest from reference TRBV9 and TRBJ2-3 gives the full variable domain: DSGVTQTPKHLITATGQRVTLRCSPRSGDLSVYWYQQSLDQGLQFLIQYYNGEERAKGNILERFSAQQFPDLHSELNLSSLELGDSALYFCASSVTGLERDTQYFGPGTRLTVL.

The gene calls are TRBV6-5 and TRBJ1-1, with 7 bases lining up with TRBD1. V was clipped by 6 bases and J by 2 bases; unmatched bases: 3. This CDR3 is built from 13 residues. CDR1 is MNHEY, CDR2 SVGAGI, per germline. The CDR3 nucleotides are TGTGCCAGCAGGGACAGGTCAAACACTGAAGCTTTCTTT. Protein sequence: CASRDRSNTEAFF.

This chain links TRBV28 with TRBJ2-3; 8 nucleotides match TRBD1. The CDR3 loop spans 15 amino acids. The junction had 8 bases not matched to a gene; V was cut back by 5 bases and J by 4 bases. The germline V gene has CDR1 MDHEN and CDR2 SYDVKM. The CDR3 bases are TGTGCCAGCAGTCAGGGACAGGTCGGGGCAGATACGCAGTATTTT. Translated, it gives CASSQGQVGADTQYF.

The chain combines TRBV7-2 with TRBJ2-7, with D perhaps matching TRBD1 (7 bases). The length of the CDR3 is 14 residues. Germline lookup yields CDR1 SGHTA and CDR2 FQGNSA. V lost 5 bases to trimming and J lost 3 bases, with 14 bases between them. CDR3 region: CASSAYRGGYEQYF. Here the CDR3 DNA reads TGTGCCAGCAGCGCCTACAGGGGAGGCTACGAGCAGTACTTC. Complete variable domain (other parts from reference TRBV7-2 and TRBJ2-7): GAGVSQSPSNKVTEKGKDVELRCDPISGHTALYWYRQSLGQGLEFLIYFQGNSAPDKSGLPSDRFSAERTGGSVSTLTIQRTQQEDSAVYLCASSAYRGGYEQYFGPGTRLTVT.

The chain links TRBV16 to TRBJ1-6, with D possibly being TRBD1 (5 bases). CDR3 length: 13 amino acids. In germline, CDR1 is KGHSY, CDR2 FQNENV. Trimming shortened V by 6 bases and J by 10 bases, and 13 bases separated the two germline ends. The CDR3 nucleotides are TGTGCCAGCAGGACCGGGGGTGGATCACCCCTCCACTTT. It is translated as CASRTGGGSPLHF.

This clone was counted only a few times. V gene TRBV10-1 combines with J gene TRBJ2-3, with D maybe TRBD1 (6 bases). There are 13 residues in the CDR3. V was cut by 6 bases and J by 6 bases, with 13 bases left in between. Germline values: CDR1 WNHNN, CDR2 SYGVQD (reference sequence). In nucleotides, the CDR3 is TGCGCCAGCAGAACCCGACAGGACGATACGCAGTATTTT. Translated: CASRTRQDDTQYF.

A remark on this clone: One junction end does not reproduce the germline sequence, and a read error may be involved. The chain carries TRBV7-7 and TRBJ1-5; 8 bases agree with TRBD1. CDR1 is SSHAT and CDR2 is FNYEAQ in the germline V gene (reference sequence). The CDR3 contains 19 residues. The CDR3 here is CASSLPGAGGGGNYQPQHF. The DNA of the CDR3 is TGTGCTAGCAGCTTACCCGGGGCAGGGGGCGGCGGCAATTATCAGCCCCAGCATTTT.

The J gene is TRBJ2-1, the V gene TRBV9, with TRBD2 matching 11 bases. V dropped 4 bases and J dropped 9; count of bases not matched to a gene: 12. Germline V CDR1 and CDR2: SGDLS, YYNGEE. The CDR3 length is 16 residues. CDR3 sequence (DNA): TGTGCCAGCAGCCGGGGGCTAGCGGGAGGCGATGGTGAGCAGTTCTTC. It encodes CASSRGLAGGDGEQFF.

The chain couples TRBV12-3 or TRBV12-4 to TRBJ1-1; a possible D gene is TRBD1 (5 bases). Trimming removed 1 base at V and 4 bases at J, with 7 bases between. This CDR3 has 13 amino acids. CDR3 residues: CASSLVGVTEAFF. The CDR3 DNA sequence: TGTGCCAGCAGTTTAGTAGGGGTCACTGAAGCTTTCTTT.

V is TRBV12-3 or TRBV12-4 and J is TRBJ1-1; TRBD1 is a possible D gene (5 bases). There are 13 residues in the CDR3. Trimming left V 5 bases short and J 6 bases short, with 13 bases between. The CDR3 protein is CASSALGGAEAFF. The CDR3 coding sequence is TGTGCCAGCAGTGCTCTGGGGGGGGCTGAAGCTTTCTTT.

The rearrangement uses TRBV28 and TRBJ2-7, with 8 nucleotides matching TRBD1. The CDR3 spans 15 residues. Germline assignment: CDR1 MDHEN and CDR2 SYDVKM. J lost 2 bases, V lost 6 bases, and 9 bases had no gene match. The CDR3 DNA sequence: TGTGCCAGCAGGCTCACAGGGGGGTCTGCCTACGAGCAGTACTTC. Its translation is CASRLTGGSAYEQYF. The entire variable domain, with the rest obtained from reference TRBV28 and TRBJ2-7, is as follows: DVKVTQSSRYLVKRTGEKVFLECVQDMDHENMFWYRQDPGLGLRLIYFSYDVKMKEKGDIPEGYSVSREKKERFSLILESASTNQTSMYLCASRLTGGSAYEQYFGPGTRLTVT.

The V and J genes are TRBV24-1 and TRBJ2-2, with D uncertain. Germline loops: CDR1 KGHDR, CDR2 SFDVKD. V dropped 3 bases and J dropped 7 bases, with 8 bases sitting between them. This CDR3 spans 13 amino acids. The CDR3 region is CATSDKTGGELFF. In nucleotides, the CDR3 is TGTGCCACCAGTGATAAGACTGGCGGGGAGCTGTTTTTT.

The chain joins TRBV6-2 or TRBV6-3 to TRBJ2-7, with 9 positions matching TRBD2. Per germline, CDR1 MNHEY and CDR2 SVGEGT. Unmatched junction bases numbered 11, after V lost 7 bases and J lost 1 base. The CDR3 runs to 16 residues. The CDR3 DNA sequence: TGTGCCAGCACTTATCGGGGACTAGCTGATTCCTACGAGCAGTACTTC. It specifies CASTYRGLADSYEQYF.

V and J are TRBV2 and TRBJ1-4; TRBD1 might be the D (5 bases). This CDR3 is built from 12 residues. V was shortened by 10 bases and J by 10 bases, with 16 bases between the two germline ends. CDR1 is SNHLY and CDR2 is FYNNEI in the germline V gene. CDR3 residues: CATQGAARKLFF. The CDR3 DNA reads TGTGCCACTCAAGGGGCAGCGAGAAAACTGTTTTTT.

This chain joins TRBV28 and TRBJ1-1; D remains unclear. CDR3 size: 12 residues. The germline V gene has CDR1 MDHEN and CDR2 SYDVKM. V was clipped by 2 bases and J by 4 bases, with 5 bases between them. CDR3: CASSLRGTEAFF. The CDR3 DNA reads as TGTGCCAGCAGTTTACGCGGCACTGAAGCTTTCTTT.

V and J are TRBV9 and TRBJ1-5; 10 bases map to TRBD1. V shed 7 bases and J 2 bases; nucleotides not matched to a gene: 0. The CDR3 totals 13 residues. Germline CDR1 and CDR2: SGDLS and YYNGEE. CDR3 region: CASGTGGNQPQHF. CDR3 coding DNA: TGTGCCAGCGGGACAGGGGGCAATCAGCCCCAGCATTTT.

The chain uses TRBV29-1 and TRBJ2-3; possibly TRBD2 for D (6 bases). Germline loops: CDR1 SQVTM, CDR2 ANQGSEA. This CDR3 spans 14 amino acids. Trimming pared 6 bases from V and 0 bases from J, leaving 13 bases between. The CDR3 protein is CSVGTGISTDTQYF. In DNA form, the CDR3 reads TGCAGCGTGGGGACTGGGATCAGCACAGATACGCAGTATTTT.

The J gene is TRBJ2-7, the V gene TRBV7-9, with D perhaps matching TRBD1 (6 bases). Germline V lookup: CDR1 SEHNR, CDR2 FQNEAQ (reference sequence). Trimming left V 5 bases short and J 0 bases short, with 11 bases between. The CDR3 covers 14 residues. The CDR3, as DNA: TGTGCCAGCAGCCCCGGACAGAGCTCCTACGAGCAGTACTTC. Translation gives CASSPGQSSYEQYF. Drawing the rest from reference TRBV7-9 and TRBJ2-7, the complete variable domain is DTGVSQNPRHKITKRGQNVTFRCDPISEHNRLYWYRQTLGQGPEFLTYFQNEAQLEKSRLLSDRFSAERPKGSFSTLEIQRTEQGDSAMYLCASSPGQSSYEQYFGPGTRLTVT.

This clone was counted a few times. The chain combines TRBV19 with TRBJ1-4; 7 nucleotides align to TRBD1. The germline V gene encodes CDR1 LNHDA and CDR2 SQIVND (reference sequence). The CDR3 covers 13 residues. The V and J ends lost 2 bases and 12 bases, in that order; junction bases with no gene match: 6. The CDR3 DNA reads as TGTGCCAGTAGTATAACAAACAGGGGCGAACTGTTTTTT. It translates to CASSITNRGELFF. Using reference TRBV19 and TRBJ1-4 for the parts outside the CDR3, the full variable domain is DGGITQSPKYLFRKEGQNVTLSCEQNLNHDAMYWYRQDPGQGLRLIYYSQIVNDFQKGDIAEGYSVSREKKESFPLTVTSAQKNPTAFYLCASSITNRGELFFGSGTQLSVL.

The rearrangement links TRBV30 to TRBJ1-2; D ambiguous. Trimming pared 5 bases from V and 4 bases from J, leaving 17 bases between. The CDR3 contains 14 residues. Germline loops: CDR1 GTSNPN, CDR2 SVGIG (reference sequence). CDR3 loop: CAWGRPLLPYGYTF. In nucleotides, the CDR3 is TGTGCCTGGGGGCGGCCACTCCTACCCTATGGCTACACCTTC.

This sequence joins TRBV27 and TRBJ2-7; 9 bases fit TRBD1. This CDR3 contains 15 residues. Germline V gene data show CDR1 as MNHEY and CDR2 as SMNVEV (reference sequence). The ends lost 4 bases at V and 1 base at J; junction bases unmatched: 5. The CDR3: CASSSPGQGSYEQYF. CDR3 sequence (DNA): TGTGCCAGCAGTTCGCCGGGACAGGGTTCCTACGAGCAGTACTTC.

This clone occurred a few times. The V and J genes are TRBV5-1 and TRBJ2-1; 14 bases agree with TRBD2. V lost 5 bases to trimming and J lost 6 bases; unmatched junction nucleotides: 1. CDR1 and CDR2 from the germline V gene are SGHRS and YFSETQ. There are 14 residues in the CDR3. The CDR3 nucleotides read TGCGCCAGCAGGGGACTAGCGGGAGCCAATGAGCAGTTCTTC. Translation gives CASRGLAGANEQFF. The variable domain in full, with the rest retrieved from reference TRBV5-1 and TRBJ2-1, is KAGVTQTPRYLIKTRGQQVTLSCSPISGHRSVSWYQQTPGQGLQFLFEYFSETQRNKGNFPGRFSGRQFSNSRSEMNVSTLELGDSALYLCASRGLAGANEQFFGPGTRLTVL.

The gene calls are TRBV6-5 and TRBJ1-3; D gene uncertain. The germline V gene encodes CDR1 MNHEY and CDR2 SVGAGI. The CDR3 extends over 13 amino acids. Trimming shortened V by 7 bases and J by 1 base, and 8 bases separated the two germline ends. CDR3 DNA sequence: TGTGCCAGCACAGACTTATCTGGAAACACCATATATTTT. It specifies CASTDLSGNTIYF.

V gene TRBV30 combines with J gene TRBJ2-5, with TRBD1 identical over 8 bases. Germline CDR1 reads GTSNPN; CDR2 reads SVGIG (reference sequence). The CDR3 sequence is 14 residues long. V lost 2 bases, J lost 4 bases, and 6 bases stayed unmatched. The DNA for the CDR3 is TGTGCCTGGAGTCGAACAGGGGGGAGAGAGACCCAGTACTTC. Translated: CAWSRTGGRETQYF.

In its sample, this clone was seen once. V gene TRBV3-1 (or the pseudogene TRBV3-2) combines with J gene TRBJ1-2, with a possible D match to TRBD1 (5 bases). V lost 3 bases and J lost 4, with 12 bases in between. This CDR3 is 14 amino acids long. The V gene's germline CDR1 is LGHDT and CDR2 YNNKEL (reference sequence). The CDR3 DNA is TGTGCCAGCAGCCATCAGGGAACTACCTATGGCTACACCTTC. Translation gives CASSHQGTTYGYTF.

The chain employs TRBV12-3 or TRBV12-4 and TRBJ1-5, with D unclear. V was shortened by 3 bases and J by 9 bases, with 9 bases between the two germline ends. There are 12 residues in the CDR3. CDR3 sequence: CASSFHSRPQHF. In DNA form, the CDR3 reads TGTGCCAGCAGTTTTCACAGTAGGCCCCAGCATTTT.

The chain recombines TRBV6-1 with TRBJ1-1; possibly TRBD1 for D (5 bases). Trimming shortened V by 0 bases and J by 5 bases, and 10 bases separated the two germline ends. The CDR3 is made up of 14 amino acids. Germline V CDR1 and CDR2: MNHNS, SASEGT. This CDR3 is CASSEASGWTEAFF. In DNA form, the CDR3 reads TGTGCCAGCAGTGAAGCCTCAGGGTGGACTGAAGCTTTCTTT.

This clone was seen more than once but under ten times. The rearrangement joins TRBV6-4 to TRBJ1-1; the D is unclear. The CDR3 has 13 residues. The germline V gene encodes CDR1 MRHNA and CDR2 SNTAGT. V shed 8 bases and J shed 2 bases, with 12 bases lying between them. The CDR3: CASRAEGNTEAFF. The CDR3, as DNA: TGTGCCAGCCGCGCCGAGGGAAACACTGAAGCTTTCTTT.

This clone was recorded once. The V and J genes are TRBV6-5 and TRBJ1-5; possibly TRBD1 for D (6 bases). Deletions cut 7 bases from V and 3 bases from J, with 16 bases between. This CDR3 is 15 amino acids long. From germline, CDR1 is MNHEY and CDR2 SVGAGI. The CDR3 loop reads CASNINRDANQPQHF. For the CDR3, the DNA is TGTGCCAGCAACATTAACAGGGACGCCAATCAGCCCCAGCATTTT.